The rows below give T cell receptor beta chains drawn from one sample of a study of OX40 agonist ivuxolimab in advanced cancers. Assay: immunoSEQ multiplex PCR; the TCRdb copy retains only in-frame clones and omits some. The repertoire has 13,000 to 15,000 clones, about 84% of them found once; the top ten carry about 19%. The specimen comprised CD4+ or CD8+ T cells sorted from blood, sampled in a trial of the OX40 agonist ivuxolimab. The source is an adult with an advanced solid tumor such as melanoma, head and neck, liver or kidney cancer. Both conserved end residues are part of each CDR3. Each record gives: J gene, V gene, clone size, D gene, CDR3 DNA, CDR3 protein. The D gene is left open where the match is weak. Some rows have no size entry. The others give once, few or many, or a class for an expanded clone.

>TRBJ2-1|TRBV7-2|NA|NA
TGTGCCAGCAGCTTAGGGGGACTCGACAATGAGCAGTTCTTC
CASSLGGLDNEQFF
>TRBJ1-1|TRBV6-5|NA|NA
TGTGCCAGCAGCTGGCGGGGCAGCGTGAACACTGAAGCTTTCTTT
CASSWRGSVNTEAFF
>TRBJ1-6|TRBV4-1|once|NA
TGCGCCAGCAGCCCCCGGACAGAGCTTAATTCACCCCTCCACTTT
CASSPRTELNSPLHF
>TRBJ2-1|TRBV6-5|NA|TRBD2
TGTGCCAGCAGTCCGGGACTAGAGTACAATGAGCAGTTCTTC
CASSPGLEYNEQFF
>TRBJ2-5|TRBV7-3|NA|NA
TGTGCCAGCAGCTTATATCTAGGGGCCGAGACCCAGTACTTC
CASSLYLGAETQYF
>TRBJ2-2|TRBV28|NA|NA
TGTGCCAGCAGACAGGGTTTCGGCGGGGAGCTGTTTTTT
CASRQGFGGELFF
>TRBJ1-2|TRBV9|NA|TRBD1
TGTGCCAGCAGCGCCGTTAGGACAGGGGGCTTCTATGGCTACACCTTC
CASSAVRTGGFYGYTF
>TRBJ2-7|TRBV18|NA|NA
TGTGCCAGCTCACTACTTGGTAGTGCCTACGAGCAGTACTTC
CASSLLGSAYEQYF
>TRBJ1-5|TRBV27|medium-sized|NA
TGTGCCAGCAGTCCCGGACAGTCCTTTCCCCAGCATTTT
CASSPGQSFPQHF
>TRBJ1-2|TRBV6-4|NA|NA
TGTGCCAGCAGTTACCTCCCAGCAAGTGATGGCTACACCTTC
CASSYLPASDGYTF
>TRBJ2-5|TRBV21-1|few|NA
TGTGCCAGCAGCGTCCTAGGGACAGGGACTAAAGAAGAGACCCAGTACTTC
CASSVLGTGTKEETQYF
>TRBJ2-1|TRBV7-8|NA|TRBD2
TGTGCCAGCAGAGTTAGCGGGAGCGATTACAATGAGCAGTTCTTC
CASRVSGSDYNEQFF
>TRBJ1-5|TRBV9|NA|TRBD1
TGTGCCAGCAGCGCCGGACAGGGGAGGGACAATCAGCCCCAGCATTTT
CASSAGQGRDNQPQHF
>TRBJ2-7|TRBV11-3|NA|NA
TGTGCCAGCAGCTCCGGGTCCGACTCTTCCTACGAGCAGTACTTC
CASSSGSDSSYEQYF
>TRBJ1-6|TRBV6-5|NA|NA
TGTGCCAGCAATCCCCTGAGCTCCTATAATTCACCCCTCCACTTT
CASNPLSSYNSPLHF
>TRBJ2-7|TRBV11-2|NA|NA
TGTGCCAGCAGCTTAGTATTCAGGGGATACGAGCAGTACTTC
CASSLVFRGYEQYF
>TRBJ2-7|TRBV19|NA|TRBD1
TGTGCCAGTAGTTACAGGGACAGGGTTTACGAGCAGTACTTC
CASSYRDRVYEQYF
>TRBJ2-7|TRBV19|medium-sized|NA
TGTGCCAGTAGTATGACCGACGTCACGCCCTACGAGCAGTACTTC
CASSMTDVTPYEQYF
>TRBJ2-3|TRBV5-6|NA|TRBD2
TGTGCCAGCAGCTGGCGGGGAGGGACGGGCACAGATACGCAGTATTTT
CASSWRGGTGTDTQYF
>TRBJ2-1|TRBV27|NA|NA
TGTGCCAGCAGTTTAATCAGCTACAATGAGCAGTTCTTC
CASSLISYNEQFF
>TRBJ2-7|TRBV28|medium-sized|TRBD2
TGTGCCAGCAGTCCGCGGACTAGCGGGAGTCTGTTCTACGAGCAGTACTTC
CASSPRTSGSLFYEQYF
>TRBJ1-6|TRBV25-1|NA|NA
TGTGCCAGCAGTGTCACTGGAAATTCACCCCTCCACTTT
CASSVTGNSPLHF
>TRBJ2-7|TRBV4-1|NA|TRBD2
TGCGCCAGCAGCCATGGCGGGAGTTACGAGCAGTACTTC
CASSHGGSYEQYF
>TRBJ1-1|TRBV6-6|NA|NA
TGTGCCAGCAGTCCGACGACAGGATTTGAAGCTTTCTTT
CASSPTTGFEAFF
>TRBJ2-7|TRBV11-2|NA|NA
TGTGCCAGCAGCTTAGGGAACTACGAGCAGTACTTC
CASSLGNYEQYF
>TRBJ2-7|TRBV7-2|few|TRBD1
TGTGCCAGCAGCTTCACAGGGGTCGGTTACGAGCAGTACTTC
CASSFTGVGYEQYF
>TRBJ2-7|TRBV7-6|NA|NA
TGTGCCAGCAGCTTAGGCACAGTCTACGAGCAGTACTTC
CASSLGTVYEQYF
>TRBJ2-7|TRBV4-3|NA|NA
TGCGCCAGCAGCCAAACCACGGCCTACGAGCAGTACTTC
CASSQTTAYEQYF
>TRBJ2-1|TRBV29-1|NA|TRBD2
TGCAGCGGACTAGCGGGAGGGGTTGAGCAGTTCTTC
CSGLAGGVEQFF
>TRBJ1-5|TRBV28|NA|NA
TGTGCCAGCAGTTTACTGGCAGCATTAAGCAATCAGCCCCAGCATTTT
CASSLLAALSNQPQHF
>TRBJ2-5|TRBV9|NA|NA
TGTGCCAGCAGCGTAGTGCCAGGGCCGGAGACCCAGTACTTC
CASSVVPGPETQYF
>TRBJ2-7|TRBV18|NA|NA
TGTGCCAGCTCCCCCACCGGGCGCCGGAGCTCCTACGAGCAGTACTTC
CASSPTGRRSSYEQYF
>TRBJ2-1|TRBV6-5|NA|TRBD2
TGTGCCAGCAGTACTACTTCTAGCGGGAGAGTGTTCTTC
CASSTTSSGRVFF
>TRBJ2-7|TRBV6-5|NA|NA
TGTGCCAGCAGTTACTCGAGTGAGCAGTACTTC
CASSYSSEQYF
>TRBJ1-5|TRBV9|NA|NA
TGTGCCAGCAGCGTAGATTTCAGAGTCAATCAGCCCCAGCATTTT
CASSVDFRVNQPQHF
>TRBJ2-5|TRBV27|NA|NA
TGTGCCAGCAGTTTAGTGCCTGGGGAGGCGAAGACCCAGTACTTC
CASSLVPGEAKTQYF
>TRBJ2-1|TRBV28|NA|TRBD2
TGTGCCAGCAGAGTGCTAGCGGGAGAGTACATTGAGCAGTTCTTC
CASRVLAGEYIEQFF
>TRBJ1-1|TRBV7-9|NA|TRBD1
TGTGCCAGCAGCCATCGACAGGGGGGTGAGGACACTGAAGCTTTCTTT
CASSHRQGGEDTEAFF
>TRBJ2-1|TRBV4-3|NA|TRBD2
TGCGCCAGCAGCCAAGATTGGGTAGCGGGGTACTCCTACAATGAGCAGTTCTTC
CASSQDWVAGYSYNEQFF
>TRBJ2-7|TRBV25-1|NA|NA
TGTGCCAGCAGTGAGTCGGGACTCACCTACGAGCAGTACTTC
CASSESGLTYEQYF
>TRBJ2-5|TRBV13|NA|NA
TGTGCCAGCAGCACCAGGGGGGCCCAAGAGACCCAGTACTTC
CASSTRGAQETQYF
>TRBJ2-1|TRBV6-5|NA|NA
TGTGCCAGCAGTTACTCGACCTGGGATGAGCAGTTCTTC
CASSYSTWDEQFF
>TRBJ2-3|TRBV4-1|NA|TRBD1
TGCGCCAGCAGCCAAGTAGGGGGCGAGACAGATACGCAGTATTTT
CASSQVGGETDTQYF
>TRBJ2-7|TRBV2|NA|TRBD2
TGTGCCAGCAGTCGAAGACTAGCGGGAGGCGAGCAGTACTTC
CASSRRLAGGEQYF
>TRBJ2-7|TRBV9|NA|TRBD1
TGTGCCAGCAGCGTAGACGGTGACAGGGGGCGCGAGCAGTACTTC
CASSVDGDRGREQYF
>TRBJ2-7|TRBV6-6|NA|NA
TGTGCCAGCAGTTATGGCTCCGGCGAGCAGTACTTC
CASSYGSGEQYF